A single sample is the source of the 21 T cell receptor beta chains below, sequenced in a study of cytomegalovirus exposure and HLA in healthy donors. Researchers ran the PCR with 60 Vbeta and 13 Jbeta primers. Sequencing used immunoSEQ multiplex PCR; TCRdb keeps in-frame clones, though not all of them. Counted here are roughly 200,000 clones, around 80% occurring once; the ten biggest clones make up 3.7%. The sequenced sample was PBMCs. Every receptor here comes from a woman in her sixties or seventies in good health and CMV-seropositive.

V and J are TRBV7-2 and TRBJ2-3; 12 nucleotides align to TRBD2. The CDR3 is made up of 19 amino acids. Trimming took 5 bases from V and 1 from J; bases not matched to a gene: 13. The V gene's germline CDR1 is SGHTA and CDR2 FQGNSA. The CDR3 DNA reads TGTGCCAGCAGCATACTCCCTAGCGGGGGGGTTTTTGGCACAGATACGCAGTATTTT. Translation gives CASSILPSGGVFGTDTQYF.

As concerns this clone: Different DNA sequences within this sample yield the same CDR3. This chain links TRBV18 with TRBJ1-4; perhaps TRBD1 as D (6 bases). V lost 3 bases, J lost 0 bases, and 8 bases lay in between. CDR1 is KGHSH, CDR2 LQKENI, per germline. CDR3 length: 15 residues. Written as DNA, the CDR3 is TGTGCCAGCTCACCCCGACAGGCAACTAATGAAAAACTGTTTTTT. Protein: CASSPRQATNEKLFF.

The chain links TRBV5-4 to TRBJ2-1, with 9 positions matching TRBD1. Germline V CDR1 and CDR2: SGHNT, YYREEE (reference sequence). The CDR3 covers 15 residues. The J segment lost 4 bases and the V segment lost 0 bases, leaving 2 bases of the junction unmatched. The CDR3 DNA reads TGTGCCAGCAGCTTGGTTGGACAGGGGTACAATGAGCAGTTCTTC. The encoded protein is CASSLVGQGYNEQFF.

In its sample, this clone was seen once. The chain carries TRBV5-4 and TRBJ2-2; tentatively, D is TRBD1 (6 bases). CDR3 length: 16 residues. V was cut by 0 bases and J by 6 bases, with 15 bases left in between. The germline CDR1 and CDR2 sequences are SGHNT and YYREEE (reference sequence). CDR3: CASSLEGERGAGELFF. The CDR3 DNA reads TGTGCCAGCAGCTTGGAGGGGGAGAGGGGCGCCGGGGAGCTGTTTTTT.

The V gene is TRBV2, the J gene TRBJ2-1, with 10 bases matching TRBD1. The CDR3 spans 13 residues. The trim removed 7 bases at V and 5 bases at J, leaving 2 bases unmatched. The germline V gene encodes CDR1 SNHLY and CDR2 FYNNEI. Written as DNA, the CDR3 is TGTGCCAGCATTGGACAGGGGGACAATGAGCAGTTCTTC. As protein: CASIGQGDNEQFF.

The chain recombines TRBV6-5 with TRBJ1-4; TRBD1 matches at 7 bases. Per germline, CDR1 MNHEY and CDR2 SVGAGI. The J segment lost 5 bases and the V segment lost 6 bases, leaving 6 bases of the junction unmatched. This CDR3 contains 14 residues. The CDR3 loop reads CASRQQGFNEKLFF. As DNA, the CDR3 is TGTGCCAGCAGGCAACAGGGGTTCAATGAAAAACTGTTTTTT.

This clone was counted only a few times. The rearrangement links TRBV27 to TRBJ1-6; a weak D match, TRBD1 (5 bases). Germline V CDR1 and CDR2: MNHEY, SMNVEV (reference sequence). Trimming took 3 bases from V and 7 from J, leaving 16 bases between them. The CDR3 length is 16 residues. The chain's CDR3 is CASSFWFQGMNSPLHF. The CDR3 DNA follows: TGTGCCAGCAGTTTTTGGTTTCAGGGAATGAATTCACCCCTCCACTTT.

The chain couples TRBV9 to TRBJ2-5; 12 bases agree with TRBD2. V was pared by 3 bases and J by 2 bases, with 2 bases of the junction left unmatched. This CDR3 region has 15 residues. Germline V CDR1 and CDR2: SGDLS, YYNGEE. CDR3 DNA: TGTGCCAGCAGCGCTAGCGGGGGGGCTCAAGAGACCCAGTACTTC. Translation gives CASSASGGAQETQYF.

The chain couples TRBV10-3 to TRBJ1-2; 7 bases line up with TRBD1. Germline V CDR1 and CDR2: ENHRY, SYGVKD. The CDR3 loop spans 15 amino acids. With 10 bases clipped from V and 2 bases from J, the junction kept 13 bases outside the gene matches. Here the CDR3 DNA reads TGTGCCACAGGGGGGCCGTCTGTTGAAAACTATGGCTACACCTTC. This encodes CATGGPSVENYGYTF.

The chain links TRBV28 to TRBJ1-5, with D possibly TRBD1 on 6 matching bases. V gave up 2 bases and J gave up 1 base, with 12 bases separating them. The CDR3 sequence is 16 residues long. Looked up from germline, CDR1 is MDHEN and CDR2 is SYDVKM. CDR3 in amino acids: CASSLEGGMSNQPQHF. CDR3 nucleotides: TGTGCCAGCAGTTTAGAGGGGGGGATGAGCAATCAGCCCCAGCATTTT. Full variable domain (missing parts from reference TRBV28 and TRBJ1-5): DVKVTQSSRYLVKRTGEKVFLECVQDMDHENMFWYRQDPGLGLRLIYFSYDVKMKEKGDIPEGYSVSREKKERFSLILESASTNQTSMYLCASSLEGGMSNQPQHFGDGTRLSIL.

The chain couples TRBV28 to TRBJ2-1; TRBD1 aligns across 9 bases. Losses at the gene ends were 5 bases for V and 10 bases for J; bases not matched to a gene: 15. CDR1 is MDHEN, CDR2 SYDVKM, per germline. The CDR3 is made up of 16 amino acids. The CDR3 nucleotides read TGTGCCAGCAGTACTCGACAGGGGGAATTCCTTGGAGAGCAGTTCTTC. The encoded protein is CASSTRQGEFLGEQFF.

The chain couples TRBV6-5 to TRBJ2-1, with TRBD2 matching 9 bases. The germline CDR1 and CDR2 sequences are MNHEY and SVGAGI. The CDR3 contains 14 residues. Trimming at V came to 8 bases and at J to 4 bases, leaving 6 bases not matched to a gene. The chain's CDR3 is CASPLAGKYNEQFF. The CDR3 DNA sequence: TGTGCCAGCCCCCTAGCGGGGAAATACAATGAGCAGTTCTTC.

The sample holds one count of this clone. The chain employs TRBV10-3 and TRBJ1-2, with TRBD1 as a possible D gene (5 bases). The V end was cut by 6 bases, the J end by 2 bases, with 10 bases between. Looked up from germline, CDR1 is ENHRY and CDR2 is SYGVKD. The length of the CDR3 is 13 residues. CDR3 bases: TGTGCCATCAGCTCAGGGTACAACTATGGCTACACCTTC. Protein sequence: CAISSGYNYGYTF.

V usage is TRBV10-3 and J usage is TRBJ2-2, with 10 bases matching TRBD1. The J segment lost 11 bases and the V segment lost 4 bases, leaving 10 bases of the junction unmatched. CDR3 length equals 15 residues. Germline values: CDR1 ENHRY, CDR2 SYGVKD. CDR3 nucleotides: TGTGCCATCAGTGGGGGACAGGGGTCCCGGGCCGAGCTGTTTTTT. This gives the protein CAISGGQGSRAELFF.

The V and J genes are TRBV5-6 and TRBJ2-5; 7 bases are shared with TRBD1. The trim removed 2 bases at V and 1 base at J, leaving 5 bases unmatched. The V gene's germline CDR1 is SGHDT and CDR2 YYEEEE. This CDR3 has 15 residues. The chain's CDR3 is CASSLMSGGQETQYF. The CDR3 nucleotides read TGTGCCAGCAGCTTAATGTCAGGGGGCCAAGAGACCCAGTACTTC.

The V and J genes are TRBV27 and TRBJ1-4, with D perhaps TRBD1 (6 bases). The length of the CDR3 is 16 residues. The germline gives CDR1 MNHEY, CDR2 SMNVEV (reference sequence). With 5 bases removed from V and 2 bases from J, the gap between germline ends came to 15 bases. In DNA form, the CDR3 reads TGTGCCAGCAGTCATGCCCCTCAGGGGACTAATGAAAAACTGTTTTTT. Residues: CASSHAPQGTNEKLFF.

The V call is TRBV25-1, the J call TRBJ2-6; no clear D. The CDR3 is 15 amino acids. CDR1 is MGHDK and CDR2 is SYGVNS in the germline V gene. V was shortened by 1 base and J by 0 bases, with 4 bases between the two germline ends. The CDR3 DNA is TGTGCCAGCAGTGAATCCGGCTCTGGGGCCAACGTCCTGACTTTC. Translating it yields CASSESGSGANVLTF.

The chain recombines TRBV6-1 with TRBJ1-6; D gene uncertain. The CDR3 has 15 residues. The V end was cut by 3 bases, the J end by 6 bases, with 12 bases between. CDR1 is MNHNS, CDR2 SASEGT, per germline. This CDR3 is CASSELALPNSPLHF. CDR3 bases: TGTGCCAGCAGTGAGCTTGCGTTACCTAATTCACCCCTCCACTTT.

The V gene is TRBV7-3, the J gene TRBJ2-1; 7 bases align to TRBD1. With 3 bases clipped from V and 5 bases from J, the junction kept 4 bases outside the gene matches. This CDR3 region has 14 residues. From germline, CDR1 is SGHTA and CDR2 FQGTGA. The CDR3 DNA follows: TGTGCCAGCAGCTTGGGGACAGTAAACAATGAGCAGTTCTTC. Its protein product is CASSLGTVNNEQFF.

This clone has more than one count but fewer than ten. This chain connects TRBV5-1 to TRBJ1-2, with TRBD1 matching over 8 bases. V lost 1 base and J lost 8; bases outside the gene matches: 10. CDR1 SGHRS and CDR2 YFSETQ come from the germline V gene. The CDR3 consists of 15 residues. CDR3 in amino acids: CASSLQGAQGDGYTF. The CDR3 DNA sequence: TGCGCCAGCAGCTTGCAGGGGGCGCAAGGAGACGGCTACACCTTC.

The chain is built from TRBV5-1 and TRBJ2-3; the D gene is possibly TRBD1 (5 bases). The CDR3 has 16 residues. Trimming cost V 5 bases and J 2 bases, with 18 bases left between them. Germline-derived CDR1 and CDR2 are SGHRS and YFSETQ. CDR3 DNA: TGCGCCAGCAGGGGGCTACCCCTTGGAGCCACAGATACGCAGTATTTT. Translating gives CASRGLPLGATDTQYF.